Detailed here is one T cell receptor (beta chain). Antigen specificity is unknown. This record belongs to a study of glioma-infiltrating T cells after dendritic cell vaccination. Study findings and constraints: Survival was not directly related to TCR clonality in these patients.

Described time point: after dendritic cell vaccination, including at tumor progression/relapse. None of the glioblastoma patients had an isocitrate dehydrogenase mutation. Primers: 60 V beta forward and 13 J beta reverse. Using immunoSEQ multiplex PCR, the repertoire was profiled, and TCRdb retains in-frame clones only, with some absent. Among 80,000 to 100,000 clones listed, over 80% were seen once. This sequence was found in a human donor with glioblastoma. Source: blood, taken after dendritic cell vaccination.

The CDR3 spells CASSLDHRGYTGELFF. The CDR3 DNA reads TGCGCCAGCAGCTTGGATCACAGGGGGTATACCGGGGAGCTGTTTTTT. The chain is built from TRBV5-1 and TRBJ2-2, with 8 bases that match TRBD1. Unmatched junction bases numbered 6, after V lost 0 bases and J lost 5 bases. Germline V gene sequence: CDR1 SGHRS, CDR2 YFSETQ. The CDR3 is 16 amino acids.